The rows below give T cell receptor beta chains drawn from one sample of a study of technical replicates of blood from a few donors. The protocol was immunoSEQ multiplex PCR, while the TCRdb copy is restricted to in-frame clones and leaves out a portion. The table shows 91,000 or so clones, with approximately 95% occurring only once. The sequenced sample consisted of T cells isolated from PBMCs. Every receptor here comes from a human donor in good health. Each CDR3 is given with its conserved first and last residue. D genes are given only for firm matches. Size tells how often a clone was seen (once, few, many) or the class of an expanded clone, and some rows leave it out.

CDR3 DNA: TGTGCCAGCAGTGCGGGAAACCACTACGAGCAGTACTTC; CDR3 protein: CASSAGNHYEQYF; D gene: NA; clone size: NA; CDR3 length: 13; J gene: TRBJ2-7; V gene: TRBV2
CDR3 DNA: TGTGCCAGCAGCTTGGTAGGAACTAGCGTCATGAATGAGCAGTTCTTC; CDR3 protein: CASSLVGTSVMNEQFF; D gene: TRBD2; clone size: NA; CDR3 length: 16; J gene: TRBJ2-1; V gene: TRBV5-8
CDR3 DNA: TGTGCCAGCAGGGAAATGGCGGGGACGTACAATGAGCAGTTCTTC; CDR3 protein: CASREMAGTYNEQFF; D gene: NA; clone size: NA; CDR3 length: 15; J gene: TRBJ2-1; V gene: TRBV2
CDR3 DNA: TGTGCCAGCAGCGTAGAGGGAGGGAAATACAATGAGCAGTTCTTC; CDR3 protein: CASSVEGGKYNEQFF; D gene: TRBD2; clone size: NA; CDR3 length: 15; J gene: TRBJ2-1; V gene: TRBV9
CDR3 DNA: TGTGCCAGCAAGGGGTATGAAATGAACACTGAAGCTTTCTTT; CDR3 protein: CASKGYEMNTEAFF; D gene: NA; clone size: NA; CDR3 length: 14; J gene: TRBJ1-1; V gene: TRBV14
CDR3 DNA: TGTGCCAGCAGCTTATACGGGGGGATTAACTCCTACGAGCAGTACTTC; CDR3 protein: CASSLYGGINSYEQYF; D gene: TRBD2; clone size: NA; CDR3 length: 16; J gene: TRBJ2-7; V gene: TRBV11-2
CDR3 DNA: TGTGCCAGCAGTGAAGGCGGGGGGACGGAGCAGTACTTC; CDR3 protein: CASSEGGGTEQYF; D gene: TRBD2; clone size: NA; CDR3 length: 13; J gene: TRBJ2-7; V gene: TRBV6-1
CDR3 DNA: TGTGCCAGCAGTGGCGGGAGTAACGCCTACGAGCAGTACTTC; CDR3 protein: CASSGGSNAYEQYF; D gene: TRBD2; clone size: NA; CDR3 length: 14; J gene: TRBJ2-7; V gene: TRBV25-1
CDR3 DNA: TGTGCCAGCACGTGGGGGGGACAGGCCTATTCCTACAATGAGCAGTTCTTC; CDR3 protein: CASTWGGQAYSYNEQFF; D gene: NA; clone size: NA; CDR3 length: 17; J gene: TRBJ2-1; V gene: TRBV9
CDR3 DNA: TGTGCCAGCAGCTTGCAGGGGTACAATGAGCAGTTCTTC; CDR3 protein: CASSLQGYNEQFF; D gene: NA; clone size: NA; CDR3 length: 13; J gene: TRBJ2-1; V gene: TRBV7-6
CDR3 DNA: TGTGCCTGGAGTGTCATAGGGGGTGAAAAACTGTTTTTT; CDR3 protein: CAWSVIGGEKLFF; D gene: NA; clone size: NA; CDR3 length: 13; J gene: TRBJ1-4; V gene: TRBV30
CDR3 DNA: TGCAGCGTGCGGGAACCGGGACTAGCGGGGCGATACAATGAGCAGTTCTTC; CDR3 protein: CSVREPGLAGRYNEQFF; D gene: TRBD2; clone size: once; CDR3 length: 17; J gene: TRBJ2-1; V gene: TRBV29-1
CDR3 DNA: TGTGCCAGCAGCTTCTCCGGAGGCTACGAGCAGTACTTC; CDR3 protein: CASSFSGGYEQYF; D gene: NA; clone size: NA; CDR3 length: 13; J gene: TRBJ2-7; V gene: TRBV13
CDR3 DNA: TGTGCCAGCAGTTACATGGCAGGGGAGCAAGAGACCCAGTACTTC; CDR3 protein: CASSYMAGEQETQYF; D gene: NA; clone size: NA; CDR3 length: 15; J gene: TRBJ2-5; V gene: TRBV6-5
CDR3 DNA: TGTGCCAGCAGCGTAGAGGGACTAGCGGGGGATACGCAGTATTTT; CDR3 protein: CASSVEGLAGDTQYF; D gene: TRBD2; clone size: NA; CDR3 length: 15; J gene: TRBJ2-3; V gene: TRBV9
CDR3 DNA: TGTGCCAGCAGCCCCAACGTACAGGGCCTGTACTTC; CDR3 protein: CASSPNVQGLYF; D gene: NA; clone size: NA; CDR3 length: 12; J gene: TRBJ2-7; V gene: TRBV11-3
CDR3 DNA: TGTGCCAGCAGCCCGGGACAGGGGTTTTACGAGCAGTACTTC; CDR3 protein: CASSPGQGFYEQYF; D gene: TRBD1; clone size: NA; CDR3 length: 14; J gene: TRBJ2-7; V gene: TRBV5-8
CDR3 DNA: TGTGCCATCAGTGAGTCCAGGTCTTGGGGCTACACCTTC; CDR3 protein: CAISESRSWGYTF; D gene: NA; clone size: NA; CDR3 length: 13; J gene: TRBJ1-2; V gene: TRBV10-3
CDR3 DNA: TGTGCCACCCAGGGACTAGCGGTAGGCCTCTACGAGCAGTACTTC; CDR3 protein: CATQGLAVGLYEQYF; D gene: TRBD2; clone size: NA; CDR3 length: 15; J gene: TRBJ2-7; V gene: TRBV6-1
CDR3 DNA: TGCGCCAGCAGCTTGTGGACAGGGGGAAGCGAGCAGTACTTC; CDR3 protein: CASSLWTGGSEQYF; D gene: TRBD1; clone size: once; CDR3 length: 14; J gene: TRBJ2-7; V gene: TRBV5-1
CDR3 DNA: TGTGCCAGCAGCACAGGGGCTGAAGCTTTCTTT; CDR3 protein: CASSTGAEAFF; D gene: TRBD1; clone size: NA; CDR3 length: 11; J gene: TRBJ1-1; V gene: TRBV7-9
CDR3 DNA: TGTGCCAGCAGTTCCGAGGGGGACGGAGTAAATGAAAAACTGTTTTTT; CDR3 protein: CASSSEGDGVNEKLFF; D gene: NA; clone size: NA; CDR3 length: 16; J gene: TRBJ1-4; V gene: TRBV28
CDR3 DNA: TGTGCCAGCAGCCTCCGAATTGGGACAGCACAGATGAACACTGAAGCTTTCTTT; CDR3 protein: CASSLRIGTAQMNTEAFF; D gene: TRBD1; clone size: NA; CDR3 length: 18; J gene: TRBJ1-1; V gene: TRBV11-2
CDR3 DNA: TGTGCCAGCAGCTTACAGGGGGGGGTACAAGAGACCCAGTACTTC; CDR3 protein: CASSLQGGVQETQYF; D gene: NA; clone size: NA; CDR3 length: 15; J gene: TRBJ2-5; V gene: TRBV9
CDR3 DNA: TGTGCCTCAACCGGGACAGGGATCTACACCTTC; CDR3 protein: CASTGTGIYTF; D gene: TRBD1; clone size: NA; CDR3 length: 11; J gene: TRBJ1-2; V gene: TRBV2
CDR3 DNA: TGTGCCAGCAGCGGATCAGGCGGGGGGGCCTCCTACAATGAGCAGTTCTTC; CDR3 protein: CASSGSGGGASYNEQFF; D gene: TRBD2; clone size: NA; CDR3 length: 17; J gene: TRBJ2-1; V gene: TRBV9
CDR3 DNA: TGTGCCAGCACCCTACAGGGGACCGTAAGCACAGATACGCAGTATTTT; CDR3 protein: CASTLQGTVSTDTQYF; D gene: TRBD1; clone size: once; CDR3 length: 16; J gene: TRBJ2-3; V gene: TRBV2
CDR3 DNA: TGTGCCTGGTCTATTCAGGGGGCCGGCTCCTACGAGCAGTACTTC; CDR3 protein: CAWSIQGAGSYEQYF; D gene: TRBD1; clone size: NA; CDR3 length: 15; J gene: TRBJ2-7; V gene: TRBV30
CDR3 DNA: TGTGCCAGCAGTGAAGAATTGGCTGGCTACACCTTC; CDR3 protein: CASSEELAGYTF; D gene: NA; clone size: NA; CDR3 length: 12; J gene: TRBJ1-2; V gene: TRBV2
CDR3 DNA: TGTGCCAGCAGCTCCCGTGAGATGATATACGAGCAGTACTTC; CDR3 protein: CASSSREMIYEQYF; D gene: NA; clone size: NA; CDR3 length: 14; J gene: TRBJ2-7; V gene: TRBV7-9
CDR3 DNA: TGTGCCAGCAGCGTAGCTTATCAAGAGACCCAGTACTTC; CDR3 protein: CASSVAYQETQYF; D gene: NA; clone size: NA; CDR3 length: 13; J gene: TRBJ2-5; V gene: TRBV9
CDR3 DNA: TGCGCCAGCGGGAGGAGGACTTACCTCGACGAGCAGTACTTC; CDR3 protein: CASGRRTYLDEQYF; D gene: NA; clone size: NA; CDR3 length: 14; J gene: TRBJ2-7; V gene: TRBV5-1
CDR3 DNA: TGTGCCAGCAGCTTAGGCCCCCACGGAGCCAAAAACATTCAGTACTTC; CDR3 protein: CASSLGPHGAKNIQYF; D gene: NA; clone size: NA; CDR3 length: 16; J gene: TRBJ2-4; V gene: TRBV7-9
CDR3 DNA: TGCGCCAGCAGCTTGGGACTAACAGGGTCAGACACCATATATTTT; CDR3 protein: CASSLGLTGSDTIYF; D gene: NA; clone size: NA; CDR3 length: 15; J gene: TRBJ1-3; V gene: TRBV5-1
CDR3 DNA: TGCGCCAGCAGCTTGGGCGGGGGAGGAGAGACCCAGTACTTC; CDR3 protein: CASSLGGGGETQYF; D gene: TRBD2; clone size: NA; CDR3 length: 14; J gene: TRBJ2-5; V gene: TRBV5-1
CDR3 DNA: NA; CDR3 protein: CASSFGPGQVPSSYEQYF; D gene: NA; clone size: NA; CDR3 length: 18; J gene: TRBJ2-7; V gene: TRBV11-3
CDR3 DNA: TGTGCCAGCAGCTTACTGTCGGGGTCACCTGCCTACGAGCAGTACTTC; CDR3 protein: CASSLLSGSPAYEQYF; D gene: NA; clone size: once; CDR3 length: 16; J gene: TRBJ2-7; V gene: TRBV11-3
CDR3 DNA: TGTGCCAGTTCGACTAGCGGGACCTACGAGCAGTACTTC; CDR3 protein: CASSTSGTYEQYF; D gene: TRBD2; clone size: once; CDR3 length: 13; J gene: TRBJ2-7; V gene: TRBV7-9
CDR3 DNA: TGTGCCAGCAGTGAAATGTTGGGACAGGGCCTTTTTGGGGCTTTCTTT; CDR3 protein: CASSEMLGQGLFGAFF; D gene: TRBD1; clone size: NA; CDR3 length: 16; J gene: TRBJ1-1; V gene: TRBV2